The text below deals with one T cell receptor beta chain. Profiled with immunoSEQ multiplex PCR; TCRdb holds only in-frame clones, not every one. The sample includes 35,000 to 45,000 clones, about 90% seen only once; the top ten take about 0.51%. Germline CDR1 MNHEY, CDR2 SMNVEV (reference sequence). The ends were cut back, 5 bases at V and 3 bases at J, with 10 bases in the middle. CDR3 length: 13 amino acids. The data belong to a study of T cell changes during pregnancy in multiple sclerosis. The starting material was CD4+ T cells from peripheral blood mononuclear cells, obtained in the second trimester of pregnancy. The chain recombines TRBV27 with TRBJ1-2, with D possibly TRBD1 on 6 matching bases. The TCR comes from a female donor in good health, enrolled as a control in a pregnancy study. The CDR3 reads CASSHRVDYGYTF. The DNA for the CDR3 is TGTGCCAGCAGTCACAGGGTGGACTATGGCTACACCTTC.